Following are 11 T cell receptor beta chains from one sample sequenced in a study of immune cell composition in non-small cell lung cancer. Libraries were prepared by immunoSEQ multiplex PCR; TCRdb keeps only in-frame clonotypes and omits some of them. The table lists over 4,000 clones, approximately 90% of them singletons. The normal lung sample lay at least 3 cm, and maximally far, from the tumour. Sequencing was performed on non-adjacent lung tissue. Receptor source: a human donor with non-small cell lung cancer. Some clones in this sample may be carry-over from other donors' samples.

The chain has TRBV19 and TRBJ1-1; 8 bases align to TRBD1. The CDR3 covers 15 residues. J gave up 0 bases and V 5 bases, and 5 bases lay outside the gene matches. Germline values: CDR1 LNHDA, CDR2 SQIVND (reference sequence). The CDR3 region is CASSVGQGMNTEAFF. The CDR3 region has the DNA TGTGCCAGTAGTGTAGGACAGGGAATGAACACTGAAGCTTTCTTT.

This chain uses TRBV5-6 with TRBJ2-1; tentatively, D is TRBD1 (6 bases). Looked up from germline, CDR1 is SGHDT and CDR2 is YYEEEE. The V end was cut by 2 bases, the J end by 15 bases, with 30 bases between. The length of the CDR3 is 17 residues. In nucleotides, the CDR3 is TGTGCCAGCAGCTTTGAAAACAGACTCTGGCGGAGACAGGTGTTGTTCTTC. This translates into CASSFENRLWRRQVLFF.

CDR3 in DNA: TGTGCCATCAGTGAGTACGGACACTCTGGGGCCAACGTCCTGACTTTC. It is translated as CAISEYGHSGANVLTF. V and J are TRBV10-3 and TRBJ2-6; possible D gene TRBD1, 5 bases. The CDR3 is made up of 16 amino acids. Trimming took off 1 base at V and 0 bases at J, with 7 bases between the two ends. Per the germline V gene, CDR1 is ENHRY and CDR2 is SYGVKD.

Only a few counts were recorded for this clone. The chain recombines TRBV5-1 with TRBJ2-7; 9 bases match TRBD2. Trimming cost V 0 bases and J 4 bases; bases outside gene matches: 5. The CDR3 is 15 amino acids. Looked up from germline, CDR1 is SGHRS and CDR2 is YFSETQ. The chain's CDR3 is CASSLGPSGNYEQYF. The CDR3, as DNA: TGCGCCAGCAGCTTGGGGCCTAGCGGGAATTACGAGCAGTACTTC.

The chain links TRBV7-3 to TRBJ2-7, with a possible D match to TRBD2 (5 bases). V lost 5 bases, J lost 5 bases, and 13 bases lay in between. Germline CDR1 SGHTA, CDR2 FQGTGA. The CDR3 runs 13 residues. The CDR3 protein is CASSQTVGDEQYF. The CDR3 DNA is TGTGCCAGCAGCCAAACGGTGGGAGACGAGCAGTACTTC.

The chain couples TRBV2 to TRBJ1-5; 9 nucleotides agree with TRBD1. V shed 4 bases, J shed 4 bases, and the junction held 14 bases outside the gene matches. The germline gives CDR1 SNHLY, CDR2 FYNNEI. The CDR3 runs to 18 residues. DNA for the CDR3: TGTGCCAGCAGTGGTCCGGGACAGGGAATCCGCGGAAATCAGCCCCAGCATTTT. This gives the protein CASSGPGQGIRGNQPQHF.

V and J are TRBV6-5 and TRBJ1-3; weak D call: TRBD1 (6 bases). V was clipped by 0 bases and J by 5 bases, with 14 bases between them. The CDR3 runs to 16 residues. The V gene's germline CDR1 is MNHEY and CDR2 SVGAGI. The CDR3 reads CASSYSFTGQRNTIYF. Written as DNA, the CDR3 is TGTGCCAGCAGTTACTCGTTCACAGGGCAGAGAAACACCATATATTTT.

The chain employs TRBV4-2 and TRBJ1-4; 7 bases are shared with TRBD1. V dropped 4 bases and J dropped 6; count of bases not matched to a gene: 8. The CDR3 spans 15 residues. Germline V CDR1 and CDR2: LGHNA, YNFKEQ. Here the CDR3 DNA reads TGTGCCAGCAGCCGCCTGACAGGGAGCGATGAAAAACTGTTTTTT. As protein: CASSRLTGSDEKLFF.

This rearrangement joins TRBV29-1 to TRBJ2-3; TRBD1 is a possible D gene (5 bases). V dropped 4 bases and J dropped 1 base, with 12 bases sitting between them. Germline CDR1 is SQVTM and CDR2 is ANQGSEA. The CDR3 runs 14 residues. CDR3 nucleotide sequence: TGCAGCGTTGGGGGATTGACAGGCACAGATACGCAGTATTTT. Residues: CSVGGLTGTDTQYF.

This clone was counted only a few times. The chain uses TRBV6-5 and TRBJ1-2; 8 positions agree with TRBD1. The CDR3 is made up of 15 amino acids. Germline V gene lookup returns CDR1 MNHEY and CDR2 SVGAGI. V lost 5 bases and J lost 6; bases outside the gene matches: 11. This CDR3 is CASSQRTHRGDGYTF. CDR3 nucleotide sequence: TGTGCCAGCAGTCAACGGACACACAGGGGGGATGGCTACACCTTC.

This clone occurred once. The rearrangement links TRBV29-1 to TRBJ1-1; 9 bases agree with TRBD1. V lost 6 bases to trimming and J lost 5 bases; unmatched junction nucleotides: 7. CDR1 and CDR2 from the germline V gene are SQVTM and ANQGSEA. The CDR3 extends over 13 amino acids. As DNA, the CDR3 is TGCAGCGTGGGACAGGGAATAGGTACTGAAGCTTTCTTT. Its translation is CSVGQGIGTEAFF.